The present TCR beta chain was sequenced within a study of blood T cell repertoires in COVID-19. As for the study in general: Samples representing acute and convalescent COVID-19 were sourced from the United States, Italy and Spain. PBMCs, B-cell-depleted T cells, or T cells were the source of the cDNA or gDNA that made up the material.

The J segment lost 4 bases and the V segment lost 0 bases, leaving 16 bases of the junction unmatched. CDR3 length: 19 residues. CDR1 and CDR2 from the germline V gene are SGHDT and YYEEEE. In the original analysis: Using reference gene primer amplification, nucleated cell counts were estimated. Data came from immunoSEQ multiplex PCR; TCRdb stores just in-frame clones and leaves some out. D and trimming come from the DNA, and the V and J calls and clone size come from that table. The sample holds under 150,000 clones, roughly 69% seen once. A single count supports this clone. The rearrangement joins TRBV5-6 to TRBJ2-1; 7 bases align to TRBD2. The sequencing sample was made of peripheral blood. The source is an older woman with acute or convalescent COVID-19. CDR3 sequence reads: CASSLGRGLAGPRYNEQFF. The CDR3 bases are TGTGCCAGCAGCTTGGGAAGAGGTTTAGCGGGCCCACGATACAATGAGCAGTTCTTC.